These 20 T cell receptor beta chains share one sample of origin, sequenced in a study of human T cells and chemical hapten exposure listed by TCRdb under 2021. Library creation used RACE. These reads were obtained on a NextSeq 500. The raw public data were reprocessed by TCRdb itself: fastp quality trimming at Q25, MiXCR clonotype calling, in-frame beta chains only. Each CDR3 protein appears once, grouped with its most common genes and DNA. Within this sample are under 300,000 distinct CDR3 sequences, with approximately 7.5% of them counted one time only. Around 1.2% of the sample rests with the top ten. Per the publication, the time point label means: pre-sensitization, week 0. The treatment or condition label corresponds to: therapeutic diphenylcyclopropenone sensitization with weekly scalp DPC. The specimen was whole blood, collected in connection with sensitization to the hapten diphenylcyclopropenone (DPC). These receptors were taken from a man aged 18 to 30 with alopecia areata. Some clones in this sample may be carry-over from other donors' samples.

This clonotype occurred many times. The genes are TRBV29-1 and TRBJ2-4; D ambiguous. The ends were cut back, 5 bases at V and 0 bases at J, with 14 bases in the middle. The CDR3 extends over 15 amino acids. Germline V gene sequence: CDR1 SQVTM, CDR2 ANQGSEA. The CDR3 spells CSVLSASVAKNIQYF. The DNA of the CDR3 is TGCAGCGTTCTATCGGCAAGTGTAGCCAAAAACATTCAGTACTTC.

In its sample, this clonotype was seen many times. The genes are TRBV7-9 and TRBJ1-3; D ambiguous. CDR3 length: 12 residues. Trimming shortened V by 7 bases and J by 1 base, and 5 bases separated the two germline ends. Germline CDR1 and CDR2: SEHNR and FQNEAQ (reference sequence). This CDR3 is CASTASGNTIYF. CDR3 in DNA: TGTGCCAGCACCGCTTCTGGAAACACCATATATTTT.

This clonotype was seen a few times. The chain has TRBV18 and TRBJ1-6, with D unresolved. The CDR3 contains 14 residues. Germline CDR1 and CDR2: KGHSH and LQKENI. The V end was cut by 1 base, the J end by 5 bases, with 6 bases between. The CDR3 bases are TGTGCCAGCTCACCACGCTCGAATAATTCACCCCTCCACTTT. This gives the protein CASSPRSNNSPLHF. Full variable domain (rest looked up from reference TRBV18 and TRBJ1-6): NAGVMQNPRHLVRRRGQEARLRCSPMKGHSHVYWYRQLPEEGLKFMVYLQKENIIDESGMPKERFSAEFPKEGPSILRIQQVVRGDSAAYFCASSPRSNNSPLHFGNGTRLTVT.

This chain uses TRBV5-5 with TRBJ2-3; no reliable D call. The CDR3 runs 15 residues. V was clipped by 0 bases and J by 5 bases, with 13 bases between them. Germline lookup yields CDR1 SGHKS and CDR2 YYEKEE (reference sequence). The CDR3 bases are TGTGCCAGCAGCTTGGCCGGTGGGTTTGAAGATACGCAGTATTTT. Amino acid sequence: CASSLAGGFEDTQYF.

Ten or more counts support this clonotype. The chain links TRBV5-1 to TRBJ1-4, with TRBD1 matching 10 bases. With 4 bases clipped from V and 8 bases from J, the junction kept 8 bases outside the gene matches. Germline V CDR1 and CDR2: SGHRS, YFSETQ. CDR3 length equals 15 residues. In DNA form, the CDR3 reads TGCGCCAGCAGCCGCAGACAGGGGGCGGAGGAAAAACTGTTTTTT. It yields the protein CASSRRQGAEEKLFF.

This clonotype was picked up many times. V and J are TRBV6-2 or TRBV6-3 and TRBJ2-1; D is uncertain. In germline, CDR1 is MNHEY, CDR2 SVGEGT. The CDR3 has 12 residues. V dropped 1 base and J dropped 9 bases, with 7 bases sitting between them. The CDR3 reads CASSYFGAEQFF. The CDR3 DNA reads TGTGCCAGCAGTTACTTCGGCGCTGAGCAGTTCTTC.

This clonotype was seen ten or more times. DNA of the CDR3: TGTGCCAGCAGCTTGAGGACAGATACGCAGTATTTT. Translated, it gives CASSLRTDTQYF. The chain recombines TRBV5-5 with TRBJ2-3; D call uncertain. V lost 1 base and J lost 3, with 3 bases in between. The CDR3 extends over 12 amino acids. The germline gives CDR1 SGHKS, CDR2 YYEKEE (reference sequence).

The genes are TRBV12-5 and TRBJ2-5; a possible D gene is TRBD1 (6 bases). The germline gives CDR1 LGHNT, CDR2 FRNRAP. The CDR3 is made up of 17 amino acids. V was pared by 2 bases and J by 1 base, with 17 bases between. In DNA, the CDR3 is TGTGCTAGTGGTTTGTCCCACGGGACAAAAGTCCAAGAGACCCAGTACTTC. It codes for CASGLSHGTKVQETQYF. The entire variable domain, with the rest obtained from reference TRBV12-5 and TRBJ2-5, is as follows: DARVTQTPRHKVTEMGQEVTMRCQPILGHNTVFWYRQTMMQGLELLAYFRNRAPLDDSGMPKDRFSAEMPDATLATLKIQPSEPRDSAVYFCASGLSHGTKVQETQYFGPGTRLLVL.

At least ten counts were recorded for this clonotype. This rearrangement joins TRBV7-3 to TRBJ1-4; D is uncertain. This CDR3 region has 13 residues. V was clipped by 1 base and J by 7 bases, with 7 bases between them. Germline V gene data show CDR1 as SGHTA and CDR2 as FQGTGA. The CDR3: CASSLIPSEKLFF. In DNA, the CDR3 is TGTGCCAGCAGCTTAATCCCCAGTGAAAAACTGTTTTTT.

The DNA for the CDR3 is TGCAGTGCTAGGGGGGCCACAGGGATCACGAGCTCCTACAATGAGCAGTTCTTC. Translated, it gives CSARGATGITSSYNEQFF. This chain joins TRBV20-1 and TRBJ2-1, with D possibly matching TRBD1 (6 bases). The CDR3 has 18 amino acids. V lost 3 bases and J 0 bases, leaving 21 bases between the germline ends. The germline CDR1 and CDR2 sequences are DFQATT and SNEGSKA (reference sequence).

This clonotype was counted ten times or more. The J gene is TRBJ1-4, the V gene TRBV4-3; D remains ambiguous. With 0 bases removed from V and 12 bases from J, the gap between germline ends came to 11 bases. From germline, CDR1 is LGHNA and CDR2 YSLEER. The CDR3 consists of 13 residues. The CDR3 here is CASSQDFYGELFF. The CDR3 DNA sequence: TGCGCCAGCAGCCAAGATTTCTACGGGGAACTGTTTTTT.

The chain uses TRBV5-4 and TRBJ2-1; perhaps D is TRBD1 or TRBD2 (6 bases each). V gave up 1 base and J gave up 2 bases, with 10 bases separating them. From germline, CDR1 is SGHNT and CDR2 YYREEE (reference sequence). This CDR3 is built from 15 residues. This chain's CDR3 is CASSLYRGAYNEQFF. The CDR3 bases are TGTGCCAGCAGCTTGTATAGGGGGGCCTACAATGAGCAGTTCTTC.

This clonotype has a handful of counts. CDR3 amino acids: CASRGGRVSGNTIYF. The CDR3 region has the DNA TGTGCCAGCAGGGGTGGACGGGTCTCTGGAAACACCATATATTTT. V usage is TRBV6-5 and J usage is TRBJ1-3; D unclear. The germline gives CDR1 MNHEY, CDR2 SVGAGI. This CDR3 spans 15 amino acids. V was cut by 6 bases and J by 0 bases, with 12 bases left in between.

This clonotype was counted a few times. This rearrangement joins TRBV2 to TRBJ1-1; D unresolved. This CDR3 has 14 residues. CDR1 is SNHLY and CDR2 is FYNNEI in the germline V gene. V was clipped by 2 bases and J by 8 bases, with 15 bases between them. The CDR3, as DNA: TGTGCCAGCAGTGAACGCCCGAGGCCCTACGAAGCTTTCTTT. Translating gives CASSERPRPYEAFF.

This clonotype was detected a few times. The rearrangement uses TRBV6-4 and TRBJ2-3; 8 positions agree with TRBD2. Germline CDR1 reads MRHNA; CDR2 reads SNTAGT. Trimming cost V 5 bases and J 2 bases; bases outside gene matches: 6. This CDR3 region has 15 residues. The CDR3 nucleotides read TGTGCCAGCAGTAAACTAGCGGATCTCACAGATACGCAGTATTTT. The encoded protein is CASSKLADLTDTQYF.

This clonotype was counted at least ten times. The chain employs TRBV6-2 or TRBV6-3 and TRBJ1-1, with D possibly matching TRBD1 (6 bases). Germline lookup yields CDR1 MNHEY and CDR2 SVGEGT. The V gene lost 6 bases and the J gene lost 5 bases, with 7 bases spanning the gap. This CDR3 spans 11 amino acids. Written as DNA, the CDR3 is TGTGCCAGCAGAACAGGGACTGAAGCTTTCTTT. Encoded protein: CASRTGTEAFF.

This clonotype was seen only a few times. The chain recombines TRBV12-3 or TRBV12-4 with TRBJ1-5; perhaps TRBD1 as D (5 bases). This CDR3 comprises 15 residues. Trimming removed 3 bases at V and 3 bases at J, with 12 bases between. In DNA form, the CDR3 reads TGTGCCAGCAGTTTCACAGGAGGTAACAATCAGCCCCAGCATTTT. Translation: CASSFTGGNNQPQHF.

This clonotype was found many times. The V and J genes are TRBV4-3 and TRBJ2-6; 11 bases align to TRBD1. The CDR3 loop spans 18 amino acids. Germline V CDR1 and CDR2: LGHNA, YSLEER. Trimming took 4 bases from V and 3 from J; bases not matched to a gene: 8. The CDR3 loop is CASSRSGQGALGANVLTF. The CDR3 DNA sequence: TGCGCCAGCAGCCGCTCAGGACAGGGGGCGCTTGGGGCCAACGTCCTGACTTTC.

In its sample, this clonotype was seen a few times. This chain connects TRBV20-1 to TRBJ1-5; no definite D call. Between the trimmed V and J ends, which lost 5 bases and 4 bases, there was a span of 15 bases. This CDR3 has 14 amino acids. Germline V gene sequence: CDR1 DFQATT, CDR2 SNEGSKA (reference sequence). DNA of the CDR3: TGCAGTGCTCGTCGATCAGGCTTTAATCAGCCCCAGCATTTT. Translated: CSARRSGFNQPQHF.

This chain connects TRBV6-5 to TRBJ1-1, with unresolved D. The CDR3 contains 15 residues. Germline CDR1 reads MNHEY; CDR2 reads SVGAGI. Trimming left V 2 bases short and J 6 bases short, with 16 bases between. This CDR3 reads CASSYTGVTQAEAFF. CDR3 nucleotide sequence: TGTGCCAGCAGTTACACCGGGGTAACCCAGGCTGAAGCTTTCTTT.